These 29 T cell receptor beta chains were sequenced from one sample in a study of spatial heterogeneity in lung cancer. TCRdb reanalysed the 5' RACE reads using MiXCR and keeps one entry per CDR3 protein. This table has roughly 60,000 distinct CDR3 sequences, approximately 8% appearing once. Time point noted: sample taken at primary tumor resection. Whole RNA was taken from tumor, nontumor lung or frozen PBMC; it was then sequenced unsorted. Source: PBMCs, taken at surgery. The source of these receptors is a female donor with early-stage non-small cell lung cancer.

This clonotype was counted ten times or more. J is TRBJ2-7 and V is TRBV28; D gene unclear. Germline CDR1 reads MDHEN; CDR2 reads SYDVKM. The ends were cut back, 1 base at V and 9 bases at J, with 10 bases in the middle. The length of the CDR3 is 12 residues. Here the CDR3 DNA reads TGTGCCAGCAGTTTATCCAGGCCAGGGCAGTACTTC. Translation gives CASSLSRPGQYF.

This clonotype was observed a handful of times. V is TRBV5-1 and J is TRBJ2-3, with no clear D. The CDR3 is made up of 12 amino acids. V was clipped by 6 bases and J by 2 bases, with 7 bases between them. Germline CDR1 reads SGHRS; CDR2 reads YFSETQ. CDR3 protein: CASNFNTDTQYF. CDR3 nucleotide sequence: TGCGCCAGCAACTTCAACACAGATACGCAGTATTTT.

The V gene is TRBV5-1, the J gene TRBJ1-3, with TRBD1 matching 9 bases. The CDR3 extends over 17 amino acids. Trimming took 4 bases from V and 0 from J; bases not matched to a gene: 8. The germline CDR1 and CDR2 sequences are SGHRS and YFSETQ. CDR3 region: CASSPLQGASSGNTIYF. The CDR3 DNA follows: TGCGCCAGCAGCCCATTACAGGGGGCCAGCTCTGGAAACACCATATATTTT.

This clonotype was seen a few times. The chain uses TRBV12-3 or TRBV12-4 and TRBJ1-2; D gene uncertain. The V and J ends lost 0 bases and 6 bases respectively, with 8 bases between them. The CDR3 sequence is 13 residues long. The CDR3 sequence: CASSLARSDGYTF. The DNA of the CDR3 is TGTGCCAGCAGTTTAGCGCGATCGGATGGCTACACCTTC.

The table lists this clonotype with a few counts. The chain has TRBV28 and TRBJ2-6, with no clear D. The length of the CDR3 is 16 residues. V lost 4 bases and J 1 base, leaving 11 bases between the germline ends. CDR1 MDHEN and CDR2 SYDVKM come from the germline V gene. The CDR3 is CASSSPGRSGANVLTF. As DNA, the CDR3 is TGTGCCAGCAGTTCCCCCGGGCGGTCTGGGGCCAACGTCCTGACTTTC.

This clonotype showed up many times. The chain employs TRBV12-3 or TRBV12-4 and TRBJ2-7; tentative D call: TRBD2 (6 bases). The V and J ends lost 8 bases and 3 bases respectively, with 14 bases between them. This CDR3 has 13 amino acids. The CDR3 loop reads CASGRGPLYEQYV. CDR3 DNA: TGTGCCAGCGGGCGGGGCCCTCTCTACGAGCAGTACGTC.

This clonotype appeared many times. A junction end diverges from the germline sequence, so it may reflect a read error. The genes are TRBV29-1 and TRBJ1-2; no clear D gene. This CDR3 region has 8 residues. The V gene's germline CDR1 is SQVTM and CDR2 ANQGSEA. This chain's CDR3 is CSVEAGGF. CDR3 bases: TGCAGCGTTGAAGCAGGAGGATTC.

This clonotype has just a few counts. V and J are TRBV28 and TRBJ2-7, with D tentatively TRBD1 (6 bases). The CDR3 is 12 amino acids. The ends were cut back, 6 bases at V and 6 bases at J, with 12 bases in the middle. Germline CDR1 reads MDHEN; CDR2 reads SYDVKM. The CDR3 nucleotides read TGTGCCAGCAGCCCCCCAGGGGCCGAGCAGTACGTC. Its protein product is CASSPPGAEQYV.

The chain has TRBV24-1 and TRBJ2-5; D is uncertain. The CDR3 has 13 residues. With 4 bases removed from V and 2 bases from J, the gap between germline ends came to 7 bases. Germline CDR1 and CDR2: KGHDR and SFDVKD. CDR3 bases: TGTGCCACCAGTGAGAACTCACAAGAGACCCAGTACTTC. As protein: CATSENSQETQYF.

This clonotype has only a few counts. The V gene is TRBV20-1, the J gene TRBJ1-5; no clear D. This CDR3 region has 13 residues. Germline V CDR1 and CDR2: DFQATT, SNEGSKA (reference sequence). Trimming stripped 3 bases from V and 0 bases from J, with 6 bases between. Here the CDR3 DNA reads TGCAGTGCTAGCCCGGATAGCAATCAGCCCCAGCATTTT. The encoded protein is CSASPDSNQPQHF.

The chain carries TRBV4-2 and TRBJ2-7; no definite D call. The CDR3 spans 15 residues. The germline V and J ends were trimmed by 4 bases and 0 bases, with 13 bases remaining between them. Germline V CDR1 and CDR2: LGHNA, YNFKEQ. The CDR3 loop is CASSLHRVDSYEQYF. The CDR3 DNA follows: TGTGCCAGCAGCCTCCACCGAGTGGACTCCTACGAGCAGTACTTC.

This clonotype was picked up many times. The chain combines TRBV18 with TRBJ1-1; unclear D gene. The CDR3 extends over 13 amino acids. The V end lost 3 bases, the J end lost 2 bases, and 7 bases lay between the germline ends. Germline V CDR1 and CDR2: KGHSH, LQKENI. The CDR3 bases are TGTGCCAGCTCACCGTCGCAAAACACTGAAGCTTTCTTT. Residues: CASSPSQNTEAFF.

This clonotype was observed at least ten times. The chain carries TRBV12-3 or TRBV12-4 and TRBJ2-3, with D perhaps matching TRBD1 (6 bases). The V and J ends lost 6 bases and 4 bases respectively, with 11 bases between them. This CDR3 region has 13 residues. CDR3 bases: TGTGCCAGCAGGAACACAGGGTCAGATACGCAGTATTTT. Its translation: CASRNTGSDTQYF.

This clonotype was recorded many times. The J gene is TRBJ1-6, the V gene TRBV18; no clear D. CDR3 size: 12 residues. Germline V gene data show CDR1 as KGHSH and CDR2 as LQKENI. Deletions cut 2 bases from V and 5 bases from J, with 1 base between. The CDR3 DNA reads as TGTGCCAGCTCACCAGATAATTCACCCCTCCACTTT. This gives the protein CASSPDNSPLHF.

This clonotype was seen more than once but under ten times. The CDR3 protein is CSAVKQNTEAFF. DNA for the CDR3: TGCAGTGCCGTCAAGCAGAACACTGAAGCTTTCTTT. The rearrangement uses TRBV20-1 and TRBJ1-1; D ambiguous. Germline CDR1 and CDR2: DFQATT and SNEGSKA (reference sequence). The V end lost 6 bases, the J end lost 1 base, and 9 bases lay between the germline ends. This CDR3 region has 12 residues.

CDR3 coding DNA: TGTGCCAGCAGCCAAGAAGGACAGGGGAGCACAGATACGCAGTATTTT. Its translation is CASSQEGQGSTDTQYF. The chain has TRBV3-1 and TRBJ2-3; 9 bases align to TRBD1. Trimming at V came to 0 bases and at J to 0 bases, leaving 1 base not matched to a gene. From germline, CDR1 is LGHDT and CDR2 YNNKEL (reference sequence). The CDR3 loop spans 16 amino acids.

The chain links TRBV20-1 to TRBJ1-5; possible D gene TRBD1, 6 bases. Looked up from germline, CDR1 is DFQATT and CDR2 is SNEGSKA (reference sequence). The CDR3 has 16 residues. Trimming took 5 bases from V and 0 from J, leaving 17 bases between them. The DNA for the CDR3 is TGCAGTGCTGTCCCAAACAGGGTTTATAGCAATCAGCCCCAGCATTTT. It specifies CSAVPNRVYSNQPQHF.

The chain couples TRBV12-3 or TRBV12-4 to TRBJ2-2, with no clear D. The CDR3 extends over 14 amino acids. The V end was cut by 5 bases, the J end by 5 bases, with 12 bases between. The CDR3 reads CASSSRDGTGELFF. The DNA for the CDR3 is TGTGCCAGCAGTAGCCGTGATGGAACCGGGGAGCTGTTTTTT.

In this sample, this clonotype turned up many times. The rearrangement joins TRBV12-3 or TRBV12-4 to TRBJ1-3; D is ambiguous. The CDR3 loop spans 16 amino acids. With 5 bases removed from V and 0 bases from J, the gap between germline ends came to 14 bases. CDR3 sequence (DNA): TGTGCCAGCAGTATTCGGACGGATTACTCTGGAAACACCATATATTTT. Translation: CASSIRTDYSGNTIYF.

DNA of the CDR3: TGCAGTGCTCTTAGCGGGAGGGCCCCAAGCTACGAGCAGTACTTC. It is translated as CSALSGRAPSYEQYF. The chain has TRBV20-1 and TRBJ2-7, with 11 bases matching TRBD2. The CDR3 contains 15 residues. The V gene end was trimmed by 5 bases and the J gene end by 3 bases; junction bases not matched to a gene: 9. CDR1 and CDR2 from the germline V gene are DFQATT and SNEGSKA (reference sequence).

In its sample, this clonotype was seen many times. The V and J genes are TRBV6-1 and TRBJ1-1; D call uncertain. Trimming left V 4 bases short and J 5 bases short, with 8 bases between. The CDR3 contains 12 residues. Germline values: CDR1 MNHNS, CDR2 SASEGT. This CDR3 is CASSGDFTEAFF. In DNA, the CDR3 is TGTGCCAGCAGTGGGGATTTTACTGAAGCTTTCTTT.

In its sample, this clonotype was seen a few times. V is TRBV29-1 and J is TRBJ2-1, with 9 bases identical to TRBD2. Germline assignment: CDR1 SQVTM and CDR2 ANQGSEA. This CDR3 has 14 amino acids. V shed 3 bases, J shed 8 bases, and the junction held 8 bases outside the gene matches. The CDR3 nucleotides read TGCAGCGTTGATGTCTCGCGGGGGGGCGATGAGCAGTTCTTC. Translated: CSVDVSRGGDEQFF.

CDR3 in amino acids: CASSSWDLYSGNTIYF. The CDR3 DNA follows: TGTGCCAGCAGTTCCTGGGATTTGTACTCTGGAAACACCATATATTTT. V gene TRBV13 combines with J gene TRBJ1-3; no clear D gene. V was pared by 6 bases and J by 0 bases, with 15 bases between. Germline CDR1 and CDR2: PRHDT and FYEKMQ (reference sequence). The CDR3 covers 16 residues.

The CDR3 DNA reads as TGTGCCAGCAGTTTATCGCTCGGGTTGGGTTCTCAGTACTTC. Protein sequence: CASSLSLGLGSQYF. The rearrangement uses TRBV27 and TRBJ2-7, with D unclear. The V gene's germline CDR1 is MNHEY and CDR2 SMNVEV (reference sequence). The CDR3 runs to 14 residues. V lost 0 bases and J lost 10, with 16 bases in between.

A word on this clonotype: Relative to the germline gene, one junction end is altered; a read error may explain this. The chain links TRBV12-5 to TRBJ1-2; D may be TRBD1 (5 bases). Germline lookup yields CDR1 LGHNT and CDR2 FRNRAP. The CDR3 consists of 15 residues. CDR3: CASGLGDARAYGFTF. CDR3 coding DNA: TGTGCTAGTGGTTTGGGGGACGCACGCGCCTATGGCTTCACCTTC.

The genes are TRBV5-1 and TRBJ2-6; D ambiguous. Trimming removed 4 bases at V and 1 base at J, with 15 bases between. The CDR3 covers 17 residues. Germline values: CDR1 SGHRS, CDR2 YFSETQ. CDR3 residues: CASSPRTGLSGANVLTF. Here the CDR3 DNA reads TGCGCCAGCAGCCCGAGGACCGGGCTGTCTGGGGCCAACGTCCTGACTTTC.

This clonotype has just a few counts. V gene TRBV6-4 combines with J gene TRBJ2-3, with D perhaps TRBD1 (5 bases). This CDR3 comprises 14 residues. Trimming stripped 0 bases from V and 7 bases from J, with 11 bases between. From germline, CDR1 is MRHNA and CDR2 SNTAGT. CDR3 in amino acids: CASSDSRQGNTQYF. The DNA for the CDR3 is TGTGCCAGCAGTGACTCGAGGCAGGGAAATACGCAGTATTTT.

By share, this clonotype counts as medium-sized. The CDR3 nucleotides read TGTGCCACCAGCAGAGCCATGACACGAATTCCGGGACGGTATAATTCACCCCTCCACTTT. It yields the protein CATSRAMTRIPGRYNSPLHF. The chain has TRBV15 and TRBJ1-6; TRBD1 might be the D (5 bases). The V and J ends lost 1 base and 4 bases respectively, with 23 bases between them. Germline V CDR1 and CDR2: LNHNV, YYDKDF (reference sequence). The CDR3 extends over 20 amino acids.

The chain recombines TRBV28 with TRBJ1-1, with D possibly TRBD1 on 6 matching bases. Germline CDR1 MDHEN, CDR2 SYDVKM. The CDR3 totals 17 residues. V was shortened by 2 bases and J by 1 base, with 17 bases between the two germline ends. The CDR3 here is CASSLEDRTSPNTEAFF. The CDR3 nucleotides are TGTGCCAGCAGTTTAGAAGACAGGACCTCCCCGAACACTGAAGCTTTCTTT.